The rows below give T cell receptor beta chains drawn from one sample of a study of blood T cell repertoires in COVID-19. Assay: immunoSEQ multiplex PCR; the TCRdb copy retains only in-frame clones and omits some. The sample shows roughly 180,000 clones, about 85% of them seen only once. The source material was PBMCs or T cells enriched from blood (not recorded which). The receptors originated from a woman aged 40 to 55 with acute COVID-19. CDR3s include the opening cysteine and the closing phenylalanine or tryptophan. The D gene is left open where the match is weak. Clone sizes are given selectively: once, few, many, or a class where the clone is expanded.

size: few; J: TRBJ1-1; V: TRBV16; D: NA; CDR3: CASSQPGIGRRNTEAFF; DNA: TGTGCCAGCAGCCAACCAGGGATAGGACGGAGGAACACTGAAGCTTTCTTT
size: NA; J: TRBJ1-1; V: TRBV4-1; D: TRBD1; CDR3: CASSQGVNRGPILNTEAFF; DNA: TGCGCCAGCAGCCAGGGCGTGAACAGGGGGCCTATTCTGAACACTGAAGCTTTCTTT
size: NA; J: TRBJ2-1; V: TRBV6-1; D: TRBD1; CDR3: CASSGVAGQGGFEQFF; DNA: TGTGCCAGCAGTGGGGTAGCGGGACAGGGGGGGTTTGAGCAGTTCTTC
size: NA; J: TRBJ2-1; V: TRBV24-1; D: TRBD2; CDR3: CATSGRGVTRYEQFF; DNA: TGTGCCACCAGCGGGCGGGGGGTCACGAGGTATGAGCAGTTCTTC
size: NA; J: TRBJ2-6; V: TRBV5-6; D: NA; CDR3: CASTGGGPSGANVLTF; DNA: TGTGCCAGCACGGGCGGAGGTCCCTCTGGGGCCAACGTCCTGACTTTC
size: NA; J: TRBJ2-1; V: TRBV30; D: TRBD2; CDR3: CAWSNSGRAQNEQFF; DNA: TGTGCCTGGAGTAATAGCGGGAGGGCCCAAAATGAGCAGTTCTTC
size: NA; J: TRBJ1-1; V: TRBV5-1; D: TRBD1; CDR3: CASRTGGANTEAFF; DNA: TGCGCCAGCAGAACAGGGGGCGCAAACACTGAAGCTTTCTTT
size: NA; J: TRBJ1-3; V: TRBV19; D: TRBD1; CDR3: CASSKAGTASGNTIYF; DNA: TGTGCCAGTAGTAAAGCCGGGACAGCCTCTGGAAACACCATATATTTT
size: NA; J: TRBJ2-1; V: TRBV10-1; D: NA; CDR3: CASSVGQGSSYNEQFF; DNA: TGCGCCAGCAGTGTGGGCCAGGGGAGCTCCTACAATGAGCAGTTCTTC
size: NA; J: TRBJ2-2; V: TRBV27; D: TRBD2; CDR3: CASSLLGGRAFTGELFF; DNA: TGTGCCAGCAGTTTATTGGGCGGGAGGGCATTCACCGGGGAGCTGTTTTTT
size: NA; J: TRBJ2-5; V: TRBV4-1; D: TRBD1; CDR3: CASSQDTDSGGPLQETQYF; DNA: TGCGCCAGCAGCCAAGATACAGATTCAGGGGGACCACTGCAAGAGACCCAGTACTTC
size: NA; J: TRBJ1-5; V: TRBV18; D: NA; CDR3: CASSLRGAEGPQHF; DNA: TGTGCCAGCTCGCTTCGGGGGGCGGAAGGGCCCCAGCATTTT
size: NA; J: TRBJ1-1; V: TRBV6-5; D: NA; CDR3: CASSYHSPNTEAFF; DNA: TGTGCCAGCAGTTATCACAGCCCGAACACTGAAGCTTTCTTT
size: NA; J: TRBJ1-1; V: TRBV4-2; D: NA; CDR3: CASSQLLQGMNTEAFF; DNA: TGTGCCAGCAGCCAACTCTTACAGGGAATGAACACTGAAGCTTTCTTT
size: NA; J: TRBJ2-1; V: TRBV13; D: NA; CDR3: CASTITGLPYNEQFF; DNA: TGTGCCAGCACCATTACCGGACTTCCCTACAATGAGCAGTTCTTC
size: NA; J: TRBJ1-3; V: TRBV24-1; D: NA; CDR3: CATSDGLIGNTIYF; DNA: TGTGCCACCAGTGATGGCTTGATCGGAAACACCATATATTTT
size: NA; J: TRBJ2-3; V: TRBV6-1; D: NA; CDR3: CASSEARSLTVHKRWTQYF; DNA: TGTGCCAGCAGTGAAGCGCGCTCATTAACAGTCCATAAACGGTGGACGCAGTATTTT
size: NA; J: TRBJ2-7; V: TRBV27; D: TRBD2; CDR3: CASSLASGYEQYF; DNA: TGTGCCAGCAGTTTAGCTAGCGGCTACGAGCAGTACTTC
size: NA; J: TRBJ2-5; V: TRBV28; D: TRBD2; CDR3: CASSPPPGGSMLETQYF; DNA: TGTGCCAGCAGTCCGCCCCCGGGCGGGAGTATGCTGGAGACCCAGTACTTC
size: NA; J: TRBJ1-4; V: TRBV12-3/TRBV12-4; D: TRBD1; CDR3: CASSFRQGKLFF; DNA: TGTGCCAGCAGCTTCCGACAGGGAAAACTGTTTTTT
size: NA; J: TRBJ1-6; V: TRBV28; D: TRBD1; CDR3: CASSLGTGSNSPLHF; DNA: TGTGCCAGCAGTTTAGGGACAGGGTCAAATTCACCCCTCCACTTT
size: NA; J: TRBJ2-1; V: TRBV3-1/TRBV3-2; D: NA; CDR3: CASSPTGTEQFF; DNA: TGTGCCAGCAGCCCCACTGGTACTGAGCAGTTCTTC
size: NA; J: TRBJ1-2; V: TRBV12-3/TRBV12-4; D: NA; CDR3: CASSLGENYGYTF; DNA: TGTGCCAGCAGTTTAGGGGAGAACTATGGCTACACCTTC
size: NA; J: TRBJ2-7; V: TRBV6-5; D: TRBD2; CDR3: CASTLAGGEQYF; DNA: TGTGCCAGCACACTAGCGGGAGGCGAGCAGTACTTC
size: NA; J: TRBJ2-1; V: TRBV6-5; D: TRBD1; CDR3: CASRHRGYNEQFF; DNA: TGTGCCAGCAGACACAGGGGGTACAATGAGCAGTTCTTC
size: many; J: TRBJ2-2; V: TRBV7-9; D: NA; CDR3: CASSLLGGRPGELFF; DNA: TGTGCCAGCAGCTTACTCGGGGGGCGCCCCGGGGAGCTGTTTTTT
size: NA; J: TRBJ2-7; V: TRBV6-4; D: NA; CDR3: CASSEQQGFEQYF; DNA: TGTGCCAGCAGTGAGCAACAGGGTTTCGAGCAGTACTTC
size: NA; J: TRBJ1-1; V: TRBV5-1; D: NA; CDR3: CASSLTGMNTEAFF; DNA: TGCGCCAGCAGCTTGACAGGGATGAACACTGAAGCTTTCTTT
size: NA; J: TRBJ2-1; V: TRBV13; D: TRBD2; CDR3: CASSLEGRGRLAGVNEQFF; DNA: TGTGCCAGCAGCTTAGAAGGTAGGGGCCGACTAGCGGGGGTCAATGAGCAGTTCTTC
size: NA; J: TRBJ2-5; V: TRBV28; D: NA; CDR3: CASSTGWLGEAQYF; DNA: TGTGCCAGTAGCACAGGGTGGCTTGGCGAGGCCCAGTACTTC
size: NA; J: TRBJ2-2; V: TRBV12-5; D: TRBD2; CDR3: CASGLTSGYTGELFF; DNA: TGTGCTAGTGGTTTGACTAGCGGCTACACCGGGGAGCTGTTTTTT
size: NA; J: TRBJ2-7; V: TRBV7-3; D: NA; CDR3: CASSLTRSDEQYF; DNA: TGTGCCAGCAGCTTAACGCGCTCCGACGAGCAGTACTTC
size: NA; J: TRBJ2-1; V: TRBV27; D: NA; CDR3: CASSLWGQDNEQFF; DNA: TGTGCCAGCAGTTTATGGGGCCAGGACAATGAGCAGTTCTTC
size: NA; J: TRBJ2-1; V: TRBV4-1; D: TRBD2; CDR3: CASSHSGRAYGEQFF; DNA: TGCGCCAGCAGCCATAGCGGGAGGGCCTATGGTGAGCAGTTCTTC
size: few; J: TRBJ2-7; V: TRBV6-6; D: NA; CDR3: CASSSPRYEQYF; DNA: TGTGCCAGCAGTTCACCTAGATACGAGCAGTACTTC
size: NA; J: TRBJ2-3; V: TRBV18; D: NA; CDR3: CASSHEPSDTQYF; DNA: TGTGCCAGCTCACATGAGCCCTCAGATACGCAGTATTTT
size: NA; J: TRBJ2-1; V: TRBV6-5; D: TRBD2; CDR3: CASGKLAGVGEQFF; DNA: TGTGCCAGCGGAAAACTAGCGGGAGTTGGTGAGCAGTTCTTC
size: NA; J: TRBJ1-3; V: TRBV3-1/TRBV3-2; D: TRBD1; CDR3: CASSRHGTAGRGNTIYF; DNA: TGTGCCAGCAGCCGCCACGGGACAGCCGGACGAGGAAACACCATATATTTT
size: NA; J: TRBJ2-1; V: TRBV5-4; D: TRBD2; CDR3: CASSPSSGTLLGEQFF; DNA: TGTGCCAGCAGCCCATCTAGCGGTACCCTCTTAGGAGAGCAGTTCTTC
size: few; J: TRBJ2-5; V: TRBV24-1; D: TRBD1; CDR3: CATSDRQGYEETQYF; DNA: TGTGCCACCAGTGATCGACAGGGTTATGAGGAGACCCAGTACTTC
size: NA; J: TRBJ1-5; V: TRBV9; D: NA; CDR3: CASSAGGEGQPQHF; DNA: TGTGCCAGCAGCGCGGGGGGGGAGGGACAGCCCCAGCATTTT